These T cell receptor beta chains were read from a single sample in a study of cytomegalovirus exposure and HLA in healthy donors. TCRdb's table, derived via immunoSEQ multiplex PCR, lists solely in-frame clones and lacks some. The table has about 200,000 clones, approximately 80% seen once. The sample taken for sequencing was PBMCs. The receptors were gathered from a man in his fifties or sixties in good health and CMV-seronegative. The CDR3 runs from the conserved cysteine through the conserved F or W. D genes are given only for firm matches. Clone size, where shown, is once, few, many, or a class for clones that have expanded.

j_call d_call v_call clone_size cdr3_nt cdr3_aa
TRBJ1-5 TRBD1 TRBV27 NA TGTGCCAGCAGTCCTACAGGGGGCGGTCAGCCCCAGCATTTT CASSPTGGGQPQHF
TRBJ2-1 NA TRBV11-2 once TGTGCCAGCAGCGTTGGTAGTTCTTTCAATGAGCAGTTCTTC CASSVGSSFNEQFF
TRBJ2-2 NA TRBV27 NA TGTGCCAGCCGACTCATGAACACCGGGGAGCTGTTCTTT CASRLMNTGELFF
TRBJ2-7 NA TRBV15 once TGTGCCACCAGCAGTTCTAGCAAGGTCGAGCAGTACTTC CATSSSSKVEQYF
TRBJ2-7 NA TRBV30 NA TGTGCCTGGAGTGCCAATATAGCGCTCTCCTACGAGCAGTACTTC CAWSANIALSYEQYF
TRBJ2-5 TRBD2 TRBV7-2 few TGTGCCAGCAGCTTAGCGCTAGCGGGAACAGAGACCCAGTACTTC CASSLALAGTETQYF
TRBJ1-1 TRBD1 TRBV6-5 NA TGTGCCAGCAGTCGGACAGGGAACACTGAAGCTTTCTTT CASSRTGNTEAFF
TRBJ1-1 TRBD1 TRBV14 NA TGTGCCAGCAGCCAAGATCGGGGGGACAGGGGTAGGAAGAACACTGAAGCTTTCTTT CASSQDRGDRGRKNTEAFF
TRBJ2-7 NA TRBV7-9 NA TGTGCCAGCAGCTTGGGGCAGGCGTTCGAGCAGTACTTC CASSLGQAFEQYF
TRBJ1-1 TRBD1 TRBV11-3 NA TGTGCCAGCAGCTTAGGTTCCCAGGGGGGGAACACTGAAGCTTTCTTT CASSLGSQGGNTEAFF
TRBJ2-7 NA TRBV11-2 NA TGTGCCAGCAGCTCTACATTTACAGGGATCGAGCAGTACTTC CASSSTFTGIEQYF
TRBJ2-3 NA TRBV7-9 few TGTGCCAGCAGCTTCGGACAGATTAGCACAGATACGCAGTATTTT CASSFGQISTDTQYF
TRBJ2-1 TRBD2 TRBV7-2 NA TGTGCCAGCAGCCGCCGGACTAGTCGGGGCTCCTACAATGAGCAGTTCTTC CASSRRTSRGSYNEQFF
TRBJ2-5 NA TRBV5-4 NA TGTGCCAGCAGCCCCCGGGATCCTGGGAGGGAGACCCAGTACTTC CASSPRDPGRETQYF
TRBJ1-6 NA TRBV6-1 NA TGTGCCAGCACCCCTCAGGGGTCCTATAATTCACCCCTCCACTTT CASTPQGSYNSPLHF
TRBJ2-7 NA TRBV28 NA TGTGCCAGCAGTTTCTGGGGGCCCCTTTACGAGCAGTACTTC CASSFWGPLYEQYF